The T cell receptor (beta chain) under discussion was sequenced for a study of blood T cell repertoires in COVID-19. Germline assignment: CDR1 SGHDT and CDR2 YYEEEE. CDR3 length: 11 residues. V lost 3 bases, J lost 15 bases, and 6 bases stayed unmatched. Some clones are missing from TCRdb's copy, which holds only in-frame ones; the method was immunoSEQ multiplex PCR. The table has 250,000 to 300,000 clones, 82% seen once. V and J are TRBV5-6 and TRBJ2-1; 7 bases match TRBD2. The TCR was taken from a young woman with acute or convalescent COVID-19. Sequencing was done on a sample of peripheral blood. The CDR3 DNA is TGTGCCAGCAGCTCGAGCGGGACGGGGTTCTTC. Amino acids: CASSSSGTGFF.